This TCR beta chain appears in the sequencing data of a study of response to subunit inactivated influenza vaccine. Turning to this clonotype: The antigen is unknown.

Study observations and caveats: Every seasonal influenza vaccination brings in few new T cells, the authors suggested.

With V trimmed by 6 bases and J by 4 bases, 11 bases remained unmatched. CDR1 and CDR2 (germline): MNHNS, SASEGT. This CDR3 is built from 16 residues. Using its own MiXCR run on the RT-PCR reads, TCRdb lists one record per CDR3 protein. The sample holds 590,000 or so distinct CDR3 sequences; approximately 15% are singletons and the top ten take less than 8.5%. The sample was PBMCs from blood, taken approximately 15 days before vaccination. This TCR derives from a man between 50 and 59 years old who received an inactivated influenza vaccine. The J gene is TRBJ2-3, the V gene TRBV6-1; TRBD2 matches 9 bases. CDR3 sequence: CASSPAGGSRSDTQYF. The CDR3 DNA is TGTGCCAGCAGCCCGGCGGGGGGGTCGAGATCAGATACGCAGTATTTT.